These 17 T cell receptor beta chains were all obtained from the same sample, sequenced in a study of blood T cell repertoires in COVID-19 (dated by TCRdb to about 2020). The library was generated by the immunoSEQ multiplex PCR assay. This is the immuneACCESS table as TCRdb keeps it, with only in-frame sequences that have V and J called. A part of the clones is gone; compared with another copy, unresolved V genes explain less than half, and the rest is unexplained. Across this sample there are around 140,000 clones, with around nine tenths seen only once. The ten largest account for around 1.6% of the sample. Material for sequencing was peripheral blood. These receptors all stem from a human donor in a cohort sampled during active COVID-19.

The chain has TRBV19 and TRBJ2-7; 16 nucleotides match TRBD2. The CDR3 is made up of 17 amino acids. Germline CDR1 LNHDA, CDR2 SQIVND (reference sequence). V shed 6 bases and J 1 base; nucleotides not matched to a gene: 6. CDR3 region: CASRGPGLAGGSYEQYF. In DNA form, the CDR3 reads TGTGCCAGTAGGGGACCGGGACTAGCGGGGGGGTCCTACGAGCAGTACTTC.

The chain links TRBV9 to TRBJ1-1; D gene ambiguous. This CDR3 comprises 13 residues. The V end was cut by 5 bases, the J end by 7 bases, with 15 bases between. Germline V gene data show CDR1 as SGDLS and CDR2 as YYNGEE. The DNA of the CDR3 is TGTGCCAGCAGTCTCGGGAGCGTGGGTGAAGCTTTCTTT. It encodes CASSLGSVGEAFF.

This chain links TRBV5-4 with TRBJ2-5; D is perhaps TRBD2 (7 bases). Germline V gene data show CDR1 as SGHNT and CDR2 as YYREEE (reference sequence). CDR3 length: 14 amino acids. V was shortened by 3 bases and J by 2 bases, with 11 bases between the two germline ends. The CDR3 loop reads CASSSAGAQETQYF. CDR3 sequence (DNA): TGTGCCAGCAGCTCCGCGGGGGCTCAAGAGACCCAGTACTTC.

V is TRBV7-8 and J is TRBJ2-7, with 10 bases matching TRBD1. V lost 5 bases and J lost 5; bases outside the gene matches: 15. The CDR3 length is 17 residues. Germline-derived CDR1 and CDR2 are SGHVS and FQNEAQ. CDR3 DNA sequence: TGTGCCAGCAGCCCGTACCCGCCGGGACAGGGGACCCACGAGCAGTACTTC. It specifies CASSPYPPGQGTHEQYF.

This clone is a singleton in its sample. The V gene is TRBV5-6, the J gene TRBJ2-7, with 7 bases matching TRBD1. V gave up 1 base and J gave up 6 bases; unmatched junction bases: 10. CDR1 and CDR2 from the germline V gene are SGHDT and YYEEEE. The CDR3 has 15 amino acids. The CDR3 loop is CASSLYTQGPSEQYF. Written as DNA, the CDR3 is TGTGCCAGCAGCTTGTATACACAGGGGCCGTCCGAGCAGTACTTC.

There are a few counts of this clone. The rearrangement links TRBV6-5 to TRBJ2-1, with 10 bases lining up with TRBD2. The junction had 11 bases not matched to a gene; V was cut back by 6 bases and J by 9 bases. Germline CDR1 and CDR2: MNHEY and SVGAGI. The CDR3 consists of 15 residues. The CDR3 nucleotides are TGTGCCAGCAGACTGATACTAGCGGGGTCGAGTGAGCAGTTCTTC. This sequence encodes CASRLILAGSSEQFF.

The chain carries TRBV7-2 and TRBJ2-5, with D perhaps TRBD1 (7 bases). Trimming stripped 1 base from V and 5 bases from J, with 14 bases between. The germline V gene has CDR1 SGHTA and CDR2 FQGNSA. The CDR3 runs 15 residues. The CDR3 sequence is CASSLGGGGWETQYF. The DNA of the CDR3 is TGTGCCAGCAGCTTAGGAGGAGGGGGCTGGGAGACCCAGTACTTC.

The rearrangement joins TRBV5-4 to TRBJ2-1; 14 nucleotides line up with TRBD2. The ends lost 3 bases at V and 4 bases at J; junction bases unmatched: 3. The germline CDR1 and CDR2 sequences are SGHNT and YYREEE (reference sequence). The CDR3 has 16 amino acids. The CDR3 sequence is CASSSGLAGGYNEQFF. In DNA, the CDR3 is TGTGCCAGCAGCTCCGGACTAGCGGGGGGTTACAATGAGCAGTTCTTC.

The CDR3 reads CASSPGLAGWETQYF. The CDR3 DNA reads as TGCGCCAGCAGCCCGGGACTAGCGGGGTGGGAGACCCAGTACTTC. The rearrangement joins TRBV5-1 to TRBJ2-5; 13 bases are a match to TRBD2. The CDR3 runs to 15 residues. Germline loops: CDR1 SGHRS, CDR2 YFSETQ. Trimming took 4 bases from V and 5 from J; bases not matched to a gene: 5.

Only one count was recorded for this clone. The gene calls are TRBV29-1 and TRBJ1-6; the match to TRBD1 covers 11 bases. CDR3 size: 13 residues. The ends lost 5 bases at V and 7 bases at J; junction bases unmatched: 1. Germline values: CDR1 SQVTM, CDR2 ANQGSEA. CDR3 in DNA: TGCAGCGTTCGGACAGGGGGCAATTCACCCCTCCACTTT. Its protein product is CSVRTGGNSPLHF.

Written as DNA, the CDR3 is TGTGCCAGCAGTCGACTAGCGGGGATATCAGATACGCAGTATTTT. Encoded protein: CASSRLAGISDTQYF. The V call is TRBV6-2 or TRBV6-3, the J call TRBJ2-3, with 11 bases matching TRBD2. V lost 5 bases and J lost 4; bases outside the gene matches: 5. The germline gives CDR1 MNHEY, CDR2 SVGEGT. The CDR3 spans 15 residues.

This chain joins TRBV5-1 and TRBJ1-3, with 7 bases aligning to TRBD1. Per the germline V gene, CDR1 is SGHRS and CDR2 is YFSETQ. Trimming removed 4 bases from V and 1 base from J; junction bases left unmatched: 8. The CDR3 is 16 residues long. The CDR3 region has the DNA TGCGCCAGCAGCCTACCAGGACAGGAGTCTGGAAACACCATATATTTT. Its translation is CASSLPGQESGNTIYF.

This clone was observed a few times. The chain employs TRBV18 and TRBJ2-7, with D possibly being TRBD1 (5 bases). This CDR3 region has 15 residues. V gave up 3 bases and J gave up 2 bases, with 14 bases separating them. Germline V gene lookup returns CDR1 KGHSH and CDR2 LQKENI. In DNA form, the CDR3 reads TGTGCCAGCTCACCGCAGGGCAATTCGGCCTACGAGCAGTACTTC. This translates into CASSPQGNSAYEQYF.

This clone was counted between two and nine times. V is TRBV4-1 and J is TRBJ1-5; no clear D. Germline CDR1 reads MGHRA; CDR2 reads YSYEKL. Trimming took 4 bases from V and 0 from J, leaving 19 bases between them. The CDR3 loop spans 18 amino acids. The CDR3 region is CASSPWIKGVYSNQPQHF. CDR3 DNA: TGCGCCAGCAGCCCTTGGATAAAGGGAGTCTATAGCAATCAGCCCCAGCATTTT.

Only one count was recorded for this clone. The chain uses TRBV6-5 and TRBJ1-2; 7 bases agree with TRBD1. The V gene's germline CDR1 is MNHEY and CDR2 SVGAGI. J was trimmed by 4 bases and V by 5 bases; bases with no gene match: 4. This CDR3 comprises 13 residues. The CDR3 nucleotides read TGTGCCAGCAGTACCGACAGGGTCTATGGCTACACCTTC. Amino acid sequence: CASSTDRVYGYTF.

The rearrangement uses TRBV5-1 and TRBJ2-1; 7 bases match TRBD2. CDR1 SGHRS and CDR2 YFSETQ come from the germline V gene. J was trimmed by 3 bases and V by 4 bases; bases with no gene match: 10. The CDR3 has 16 residues. CDR3 amino acids: CASSPGLERSYNEQFF. The CDR3 region has the DNA TGCGCCAGCAGCCCAGGACTAGAGAGGAGCTACAATGAGCAGTTCTTC.

The V gene is TRBV9, the J gene TRBJ2-2, with 8 bases aligning to TRBD2. V lost 3 bases, J lost 3 bases, and 7 bases stayed unmatched. Germline CDR1 is SGDLS and CDR2 is YYNGEE. This CDR3 has 16 amino acids. For the CDR3, the DNA is TGTGCCAGCAGCGGGCTCGGGGGGGCGGACACCGGGGAGCTGTTTTTT. It specifies CASSGLGGADTGELFF.